This entry features one T cell receptor (beta chain) sequence. The antigen remains undetermined. Viral peptide pools were used in the ViraFEST assay to expand antigen-specific CD4+ T cells, and sequencing came afterward. Researchers isolated CD4+ T cells once less than 13 days of culture had elapsed. Neither prior SARS-CoV-2 infection nor positive nucleocapsid antibodies were present in the vaccine recipients. Every well got over 1.5 million PBMC, which were grown with about 10 IU/ml IL-2 and about 9.5 ug/ml peptides. Cells had half their medium changed to IL-2 medium on days 3 and 7. This sample is drawn from a study of vaccination effects on CD4 cells after COVID-19. Looking at the study overall: The participants, recipients of two vaccine doses, got either BNT162b2 or mRNA-1273. Overall study findings and caveats: Late after vaccination, infection- and vaccine-induced clones showed marked clonal contraction.

Some clones are missing from TCRdb's copy, which holds only in-frame ones; the method was immunoSEQ multiplex PCR. The sample has fewer than 55,000 clones, about four fifths seen once; the top ten hold around 6%. CDR3 length: 15 residues. V was pared by 4 bases and J by 14 bases, with 9 bases of the junction left unmatched. Germline V lookup: CDR1 SGHRS, CDR2 YFSETQ. V usage is TRBV5-1 and J usage is TRBJ2-1; 16 nucleotides agree with TRBD2. This receptor was obtained from a human donor who received a COVID-19 vaccine. The sample in question was CD4+ T cells from PBMCs cultured with HCoV-OC43 spike peptides, obtained before COVID-19 vaccination. The subset was: HCoV-OC43 spike overlapping peptide pool stimulation. The CDR3 loop reads CASSTPGLAGGDEFF. The CDR3 DNA reads as TGCGCCAGCAGCACCCCGGGACTAGCGGGGGGGGACGAGTTCTTC.